This T cell receptor beta chain was recovered during a study of blood T cell repertoires in COVID-19. On the study more broadly: PBMCs, B-cell-depleted T cells, or T cells were the source of the cDNA or gDNA that made up the material.

Repertoires were generated with immunoSEQ multiplex PCR, while TCRdb's copy carries only in-frame clones and drops some. There are around 64,000 clones in the sample; 75% to 90% occur only once, and roughly 5.6% lies in the top ten. Germline V gives CDR1 SNHLY, CDR2 FYNNEI. The CDR3 is 13 residues long. Trimming cost V 3 bases and J 5 bases, with 10 bases left between them. This sequence joins TRBV2 and TRBJ1-2; no firm D call. The receptor comes from a man aged 45-65 years with active COVID-19. The material sequenced was peripheral blood. In nucleotides, the CDR3 is TGTGCCAGCAGTGAGGTACTCTCATATGGCTACACCTTC. It yields the protein CASSEVLSYGYTF.